The T cell receptor beta chain under discussion was sequenced for a study of Ad26.COV2.S vaccination and SARS-CoV-2 variants. The wider study: As a participant in COV1001, the donor was in the Ad26.COV2.S trial arm. Into the muscle, Ad26.COV2.S was dosed once or twice, 56 days apart.

The germline V gene encodes CDR1 SGHNT and CDR2 YYREEE (reference sequence). The CDR3 runs to 17 residues. The V end lost 0 bases, the J end lost 4 bases, and 18 bases lay between the germline ends. Treatment meaning: around 19 received Ad26.COV2.S at low or high dose, single or two shots; about 5 received placebo; per-sample allocation not given. The study sampled participants on day 63 after the first vaccine or placebo injection. As for this clone: Its antigen is not identified.

Study conclusions and caveats: Substantial breadth in spike-specific CD8+ and CD4+ T cell responses was reportedly seen after vaccination.

The repertoire was sequenced with immunoSEQ multiplex PCR; TCRdb's copy has only in-frame clones and lacks some. There are about 420,000 clones in the sample; approximately 90% occur only once, and approximately 4% lies in the top ten. The chain couples TRBV5-4 to TRBJ2-3; D might be TRBD1 or TRBD2, each matching 6 bases. The receptor was derived from a person aged 18-65 years who received the Ad26.COV2.S COVID-19 vaccine or a placebo. The source material was peripheral blood, sampled in a trial of Ad26.COV2.S vaccine versus placebo. The CDR3 DNA reads as TGTGCCAGCAGCTTGGCCGGGGGCGGCCGTAGCGCAGATACGCAGTATTTT. It is translated as CASSLAGGGRSADTQYF.